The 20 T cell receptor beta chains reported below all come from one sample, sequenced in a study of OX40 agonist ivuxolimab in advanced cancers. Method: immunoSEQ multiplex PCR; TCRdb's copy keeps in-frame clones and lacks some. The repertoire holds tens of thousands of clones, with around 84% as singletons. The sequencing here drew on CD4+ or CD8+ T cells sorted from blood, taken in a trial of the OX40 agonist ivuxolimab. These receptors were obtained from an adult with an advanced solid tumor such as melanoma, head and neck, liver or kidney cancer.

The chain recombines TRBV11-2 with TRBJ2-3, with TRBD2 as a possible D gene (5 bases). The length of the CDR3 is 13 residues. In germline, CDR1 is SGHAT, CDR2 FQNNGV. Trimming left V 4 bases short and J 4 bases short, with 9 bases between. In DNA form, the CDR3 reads TGTGCCAGCAGCTCCGGCGGGCCAGATACGCAGTATTTT. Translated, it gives CASSSGGPDTQYF. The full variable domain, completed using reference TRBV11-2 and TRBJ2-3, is EAGVAQSPRYKIIEKRQSVAFWCNPISGHATLYWYQQILGQGPKLLIQFQNNGVVDDSQLPKDRFSAERLKGVDSTLKIQPAKLEDSAVYLCASSSGGPDTQYFGPGTRLTVL.

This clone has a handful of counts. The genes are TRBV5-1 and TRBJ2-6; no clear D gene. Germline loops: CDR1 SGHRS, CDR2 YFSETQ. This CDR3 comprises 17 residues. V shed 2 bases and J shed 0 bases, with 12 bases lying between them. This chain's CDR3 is CASSFRRPDSGANVLTF. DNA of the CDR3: TGCGCCAGCAGCTTTAGACGTCCTGACTCTGGGGCCAACGTCCTGACTTTC.

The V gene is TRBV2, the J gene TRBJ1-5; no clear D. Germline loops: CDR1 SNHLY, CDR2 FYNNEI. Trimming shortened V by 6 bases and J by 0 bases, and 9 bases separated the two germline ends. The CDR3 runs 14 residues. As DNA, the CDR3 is TGTGCCAGCAGCCAGAGTTATAGCAATCAGCCCCAGCATTTT. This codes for CASSQSYSNQPQHF.

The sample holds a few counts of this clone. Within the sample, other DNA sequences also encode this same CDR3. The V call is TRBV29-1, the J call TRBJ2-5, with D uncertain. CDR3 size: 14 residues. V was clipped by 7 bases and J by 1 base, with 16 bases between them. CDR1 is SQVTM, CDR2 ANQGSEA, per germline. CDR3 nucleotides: TGCAGCGCCGGCGGCCCCCTGGGCCAAGAGACCCAGTACTTC. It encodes CSAGGPLGQETQYF.

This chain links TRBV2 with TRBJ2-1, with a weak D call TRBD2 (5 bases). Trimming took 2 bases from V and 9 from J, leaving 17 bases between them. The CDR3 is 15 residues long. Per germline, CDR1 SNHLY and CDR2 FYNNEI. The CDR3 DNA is TGTGCCAGCAGTGAAAGTAGATCCCCTGGGAGTGAGCAGTTCTTC. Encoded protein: CASSESRSPGSEQFF.

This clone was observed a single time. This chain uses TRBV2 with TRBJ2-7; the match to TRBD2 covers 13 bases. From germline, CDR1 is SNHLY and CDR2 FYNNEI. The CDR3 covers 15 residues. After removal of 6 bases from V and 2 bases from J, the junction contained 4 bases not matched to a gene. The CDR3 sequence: CASSTGTSGTYEQYF. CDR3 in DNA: TGTGCCAGCAGCACAGGGACTAGCGGGACCTACGAGCAGTACTTC.

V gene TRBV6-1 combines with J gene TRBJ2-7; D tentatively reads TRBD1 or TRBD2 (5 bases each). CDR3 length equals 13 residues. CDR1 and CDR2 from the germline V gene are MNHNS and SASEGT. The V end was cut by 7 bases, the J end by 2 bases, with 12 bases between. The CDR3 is CASISGPPYEQYF. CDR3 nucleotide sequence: TGTGCCAGCATCTCGGGACCCCCCTACGAGCAGTACTTC.

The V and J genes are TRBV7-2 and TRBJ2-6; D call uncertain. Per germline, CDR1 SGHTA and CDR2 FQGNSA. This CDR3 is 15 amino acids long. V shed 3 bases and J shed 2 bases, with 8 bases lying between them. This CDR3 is CASSLGPPGANVLTF. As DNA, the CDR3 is TGTGCCAGCAGCTTGGGTCCCCCTGGGGCCAACGTCCTGACTTTC.

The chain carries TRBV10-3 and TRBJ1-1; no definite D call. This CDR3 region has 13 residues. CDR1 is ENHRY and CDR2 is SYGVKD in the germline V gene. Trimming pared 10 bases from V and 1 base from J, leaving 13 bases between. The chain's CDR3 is CATLLQENTEAFF. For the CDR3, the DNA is TGTGCCACCCTACTTCAGGAGAACACTGAAGCTTTCTTT.

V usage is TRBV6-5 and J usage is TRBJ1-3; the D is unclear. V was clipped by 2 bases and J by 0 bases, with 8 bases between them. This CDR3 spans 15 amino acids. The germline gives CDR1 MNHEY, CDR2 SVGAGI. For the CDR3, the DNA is TGTGCCAGCAGTTACGGTCACCTCTCTGGAAACACCATATATTTT. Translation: CASSYGHLSGNTIYF.

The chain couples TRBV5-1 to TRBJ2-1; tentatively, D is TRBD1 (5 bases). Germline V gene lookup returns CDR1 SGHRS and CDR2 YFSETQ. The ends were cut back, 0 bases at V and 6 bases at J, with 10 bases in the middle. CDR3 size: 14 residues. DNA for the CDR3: TGCGCCAGCAGCTTGGGACTTAGGGGCAATGAGCAGTTCTTC. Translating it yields CASSLGLRGNEQFF.

The CDR3 here is CASSLTSGRAWDEQFF. The DNA of the CDR3 is TGTGCCAGCAGCTTGACTAGCGGGAGGGCCTGGGATGAGCAGTTCTTC. The genes are TRBV5-4 and TRBJ2-1, with 13 bases that match TRBD2. CDR1 and CDR2 (germline): SGHNT, YYREEE (reference sequence). V shed 1 base, J shed 8 bases, and the junction held 6 bases outside the gene matches. This CDR3 has 16 residues.

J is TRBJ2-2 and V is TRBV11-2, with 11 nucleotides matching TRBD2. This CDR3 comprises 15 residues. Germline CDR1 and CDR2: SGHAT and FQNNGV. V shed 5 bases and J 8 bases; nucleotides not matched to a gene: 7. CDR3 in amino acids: CASSPWTSGLGELFF. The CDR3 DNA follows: TGTGCCAGCAGCCCCTGGACTAGCGGGCTAGGGGAGCTGTTTTTT.

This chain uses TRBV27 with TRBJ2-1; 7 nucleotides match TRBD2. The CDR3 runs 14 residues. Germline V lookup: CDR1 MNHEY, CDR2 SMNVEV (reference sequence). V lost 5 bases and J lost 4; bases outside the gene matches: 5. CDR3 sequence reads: CASSSPGLYNEQFF. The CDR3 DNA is TGTGCCAGCAGTAGCCCGGGACTATACAATGAGCAGTTCTTC.

Here the CDR3 DNA reads TGTGCCAGCAGCGCCAGGACAGGAGGAACATATGGCTACACCTTC. Translated, it gives CASSARTGGTYGYTF. The chain couples TRBV7-8 to TRBJ1-2; 7 positions agree with TRBD1. The V gene's germline CDR1 is SGHVS and CDR2 FQNEAQ. The junction had 11 bases not matched to a gene; V was cut back by 5 bases and J by 5 bases. CDR3 size: 15 residues.

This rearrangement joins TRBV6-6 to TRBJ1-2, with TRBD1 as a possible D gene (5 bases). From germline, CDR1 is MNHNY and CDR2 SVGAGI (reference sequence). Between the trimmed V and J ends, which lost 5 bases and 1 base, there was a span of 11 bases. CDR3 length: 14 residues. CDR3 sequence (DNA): TGTGCCAGCAGTATAGGAGACAGTAACTATGGCTACACCTTC. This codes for CASSIGDSNYGYTF.

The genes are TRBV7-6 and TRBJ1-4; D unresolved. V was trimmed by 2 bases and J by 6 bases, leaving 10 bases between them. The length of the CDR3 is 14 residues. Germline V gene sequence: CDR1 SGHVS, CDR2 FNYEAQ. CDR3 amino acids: CASSLSGGDEKLFF. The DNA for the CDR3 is TGTGCCAGCAGCTTAAGCGGTGGGGATGAAAAACTGTTTTTT.

The CDR3 DNA is TGTGCCAGCACCCGGGGGAGGGCCTACGAGCAGTACTTC. It translates to CASTRGRAYEQYF. The chain joins TRBV28 to TRBJ2-7; 7 nucleotides align to TRBD2. The CDR3 covers 13 residues. Germline V lookup: CDR1 MDHEN, CDR2 SYDVKM. The ends lost 7 bases at V and 2 bases at J; junction bases unmatched: 5.

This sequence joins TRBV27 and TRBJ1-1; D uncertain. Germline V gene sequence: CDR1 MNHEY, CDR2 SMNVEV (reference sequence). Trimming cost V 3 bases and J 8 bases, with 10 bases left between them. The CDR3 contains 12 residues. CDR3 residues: CASSFLADEAFF. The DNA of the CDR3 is TGTGCCAGCAGTTTTTTGGCGGACGAAGCTTTCTTT.

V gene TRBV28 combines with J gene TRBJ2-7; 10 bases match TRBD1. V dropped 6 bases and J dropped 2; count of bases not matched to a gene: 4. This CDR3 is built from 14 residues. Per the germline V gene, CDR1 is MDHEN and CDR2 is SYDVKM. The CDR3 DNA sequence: TGTGCCAGCAGGGGGGACAGGGGCCCCTACGAGCAGTACTTC. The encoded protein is CASRGDRGPYEQYF. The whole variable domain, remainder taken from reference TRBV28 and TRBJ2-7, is DVKVTQSSRYLVKRTGEKVFLECVQDMDHENMFWYRQDPGLGLRLIYFSYDVKMKEKGDIPEGYSVSREKKERFSLILESASTNQTSMYLCASRGDRGPYEQYFGPGTRLTVT.